This T cell receptor (beta chain) was retrieved from a study of response to subunit inactivated influenza vaccine. This clonotype came up many times. As yet, its antigen is unknown. Broader study findings: It was the authors' suggestion that each seasonal influenza vaccination recruits few new T cells.

TCRdb re-derived calls from the RT-PCR reads in MiXCR, one entry per CDR3 protein. The table includes some 600,000 distinct CDR3 sequences, around 15% detected once. Sequencing was performed on PBMCs from blood, taken 14 to 15 days before vaccination. This sequence originates from a man aged 50-59 years who received an inactivated influenza vaccine.

The CDR3 loop reads CASSPRMWLYF. The CDR3, as DNA: TGTGCCAGCAGCCCCCGGATGTGGCTGTACTTC. This chain joins TRBV6-2 or TRBV6-3 and TRBJ2-7, with D unclear. This CDR3 region has 11 residues. The germline CDR1 and CDR2 sequences are MNHEY and SVGEGT. V was trimmed by 6 bases and J by 12 bases, leaving 15 bases between them.